This T cell receptor (beta chain) is drawn from a study of blood T cell repertoires in COVID-19. Across the whole study: Sources were T cells, B-cell-depleted T cells, or PBMCs; the material itself was cDNA or gDNA.

Sequencing used immunoSEQ multiplex PCR; TCRdb keeps in-frame clones, though not all of them. Found here are hundreds of thousands of clones, roughly 85% of them singletons; the top ten hold approximately 9%. The sequence was obtained from a woman in her forties or fifties with acute COVID-19. The specimen sequenced was PBMCs or T cells enriched from blood (not recorded which).

The CDR3 loop is CATSRDRNVGQGYTEAFF. CDR3 DNA sequence: TGTGCCACCAGCAGAGATAGGAACGTCGGACAGGGGTACACTGAAGCTTTCTTT. The chain couples TRBV15 to TRBJ1-1, with 9 bases identical to TRBD1. CDR1 and CDR2 (germline): LNHNV, YYDKDF (reference sequence). With 0 bases clipped from V and 3 bases from J, the junction kept 11 bases outside the gene matches. This CDR3 has 18 amino acids.